This TCR beta chain is drawn from a study of T-cell memory formation after mild COVID-19. This clonotype occurred many times. Its antigen is unknown. Researchers used 5'RACE with constant-segment primers to make TCR alpha and TCR beta cDNA libraries that carry sample barcodes and UMIs. TCRdb redid the calling of the 5' RACE reads with MiXCR, one entry per CDR3 protein. This table holds 200,000 to 250,000 distinct CDR3 sequences, less than 20% found once. Regarding the study as a whole: Proof of SARS-CoV-2 specificity was absent for the second-wave clones that crested on day 37. Largely, contracting CD4+ clones fell within CM and EM, and contracting CD8+ clones within EMRA. There were some responding clones in pre-infection memory, which suggested that cross-reactive memory had joined.

Sequencing was done on a sample of PBMCs or a T cell subset sorted from them (not recorded which). The sequence was obtained from an adult woman who had mild COVID-19 (a few samples of this study predate the infection). Cell type and time point are not known.

This CDR3 reads CASSPVGGYSNQPQHF. The DNA of the CDR3 is TGTGCCAGCAGCCCCGTAGGGGGATATAGCAATCAGCCCCAGCATTTT. This chain uses TRBV5-5 with TRBJ1-5; weak D call: TRBD1 (6 bases). Germline CDR1 and CDR2: SGHKS and YYEKEE (reference sequence). The CDR3 covers 16 residues. V was pared by 4 bases and J by 0 bases, with 14 bases between.